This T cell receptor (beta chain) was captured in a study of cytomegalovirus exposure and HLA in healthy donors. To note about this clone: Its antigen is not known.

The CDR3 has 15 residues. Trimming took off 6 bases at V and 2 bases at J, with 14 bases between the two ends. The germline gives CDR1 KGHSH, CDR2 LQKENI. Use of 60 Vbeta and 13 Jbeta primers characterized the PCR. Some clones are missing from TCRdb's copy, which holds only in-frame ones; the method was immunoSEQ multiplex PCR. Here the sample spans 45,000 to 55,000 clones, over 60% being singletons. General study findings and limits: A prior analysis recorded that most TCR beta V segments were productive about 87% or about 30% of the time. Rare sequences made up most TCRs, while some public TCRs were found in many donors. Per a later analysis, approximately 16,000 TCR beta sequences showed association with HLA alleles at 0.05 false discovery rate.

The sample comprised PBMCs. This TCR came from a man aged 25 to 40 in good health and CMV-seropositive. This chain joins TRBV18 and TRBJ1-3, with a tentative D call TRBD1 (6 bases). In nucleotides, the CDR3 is TGTGCCAGCTCGCCGGTGGACAGCCCTGGAAACACCATATATTTT. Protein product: CASSPVDSPGNTIYF.